The rows below give T cell receptor beta chains drawn from one sample of a study of T cell changes during pregnancy in multiple sclerosis. The table came from immunoSEQ multiplex PCR; TCRdb's copy has only in-frame clones and leaves some out. The sample shows 85,000 to 130,000 clones, 85% to 95% of them seen only once. This specimen was peripheral blood, taken after pregnancy. Receptor source: a female donor with multiple sclerosis, enrolled in a pregnancy study. CDR3s leave out the opening cysteine and the closing phenylalanine or tryptophan.

cdr3_length	v_call	cdr3_aa
12	TRBV5-1	ASSLDGSGQPQH
12	TRBV7-9	ASSPRVMRDRAF
13	TRBV19	ASSIGTGGIYEQY
12	TRBV25-1	ASSRSGGNNEQF
13	TRBV7-2	ASSLGAATNEKLF
13	TRBV5-1	ASSEGTRGTGELF
12	TRBV5-4	ASSYGLRNTEAF
13	TRBV5-1	ASSLEAGGADTQY
13	TRBV5-5	ASSLLRDSLETQY
15	TRBV27	ASSLSSGSGRNNEQF
12	TRBV18	ASSPNRDSYEQY
13	TRBV7-9	ASSLVAGALNTQY
12	TRBV30	AWSVPGRNQPQH
13	TRBV5-5	ASSLSTGNNYGYT
14	TRBV19	ASSFKQGALYEEQY
11	TRBV7-9	ASSSWGDYGYT
13	TRBV7-6	ASSFERGSYNEQF
14	TRBV6-4	ASSDGASGGHNEQF
13	TRBV18	ASSLDLSSYNEQF
12	TRBV7-2	ASSGDTSSYEQY
14	TRBV2	ASTLEAGASNQPQH
11	TRBV15	ATSRDPVDTQY
12	TRBV30	AWKRGRAWETQY
15	TRBV28	ASSLRGGGLDHNEQF
12	TRBV6-1	ASSNTGGGYEQY
13	TRBV2	ASLLESGVNTEAF
12	TRBV5-1	ASSLALSGDEQY
12	TRBV11-2	ASSLRVSDTEAF
14	TRBV5-4	ASSLGTSGTNEKLF
9	TRBV11-2	ASSLDSEAF
13	TRBV18	ASSPPVKSGYGYT
16	TRBV30	AWRPFLGGANSDTEAF
10	TRBV5-1	ASSFGRGTQY
12	TRBV30	AWSGSPTNEKLF
13	TRBV2	ASSVLRQGNQPQH
16	TRBV12-5	ASGLSSRGTPVNTEAF
15	TRBV7-3	ASSRGGLAQSTDTQY
15	TRBV27	ASSSLPASGTSNEQF
12	TRBV7-2	ASSFTRNTGELF
12	TRBV7-9	ASSLNRSPFEQY